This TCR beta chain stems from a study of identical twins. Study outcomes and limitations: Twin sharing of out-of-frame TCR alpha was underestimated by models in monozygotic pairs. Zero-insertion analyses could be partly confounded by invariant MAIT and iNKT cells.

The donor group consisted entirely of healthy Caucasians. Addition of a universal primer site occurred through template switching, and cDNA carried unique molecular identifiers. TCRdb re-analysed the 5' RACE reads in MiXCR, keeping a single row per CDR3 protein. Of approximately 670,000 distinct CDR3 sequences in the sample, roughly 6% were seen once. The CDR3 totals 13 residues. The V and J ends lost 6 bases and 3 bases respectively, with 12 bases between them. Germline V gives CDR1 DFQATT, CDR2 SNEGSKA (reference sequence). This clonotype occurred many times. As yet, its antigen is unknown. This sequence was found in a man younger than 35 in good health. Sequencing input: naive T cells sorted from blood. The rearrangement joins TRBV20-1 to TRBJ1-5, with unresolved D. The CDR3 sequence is CSASTAVNQPQHF. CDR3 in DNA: TGCAGTGCCTCGACCGCCGTCAATCAGCCCCAGCATTTT.